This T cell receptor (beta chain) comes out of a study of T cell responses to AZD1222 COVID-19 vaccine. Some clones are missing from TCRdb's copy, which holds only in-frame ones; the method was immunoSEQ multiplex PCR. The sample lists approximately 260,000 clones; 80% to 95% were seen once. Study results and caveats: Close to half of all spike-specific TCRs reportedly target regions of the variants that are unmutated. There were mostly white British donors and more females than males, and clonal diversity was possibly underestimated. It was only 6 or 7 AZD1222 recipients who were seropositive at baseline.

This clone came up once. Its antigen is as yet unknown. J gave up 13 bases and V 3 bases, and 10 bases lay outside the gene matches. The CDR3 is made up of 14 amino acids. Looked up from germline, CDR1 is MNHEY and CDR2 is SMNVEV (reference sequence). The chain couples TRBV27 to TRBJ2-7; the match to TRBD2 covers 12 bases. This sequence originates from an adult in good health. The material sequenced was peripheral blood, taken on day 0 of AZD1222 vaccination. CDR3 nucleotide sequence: TGTGCCAGCAGTTTGACTAGCGGGAGCTCCCCTCCCTACTTC. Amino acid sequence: CASSLTSGSSPPYF.